Here is one TCR beta chain with its context. The antigen remains undetermined. Germline CDR1 is MNHEY and CDR2 is SMNVEV (reference sequence). Trimming removed 5 bases from V and 9 bases from J; junction bases left unmatched: 12. This CDR3 is 15 amino acids long. CD8 cells classed as naive were CD45RO-negative and positively selected for CCR7, excluding terminally differentiated effector memory CD45RA+ cells. The data originate from a study of shared clonotypes between healthy human individuals. This table comes from immunoSEQ multiplex PCR, and its TCRdb copy is limited to in-frame clones, with some not included. The sample lists about 2.1 million clones, just over 90% occurring once. The study's findings and limits: When naive CD4 clonotypes were compared across a few donors, about 5% were shared.

This receptor was identified in a man younger than 35 in good health. Some clones in this sample may be carry-over from other donors' samples. Sequenced material: naive CD8+ T cells from PBMCs. This sequence joins TRBV27 and TRBJ2-2; 7 bases fit TRBD2. CDR3 region: CASSASSGTRRELFF. CDR3 sequence (DNA): TGTGCCAGCAGTGCATCTAGCGGCACCCGCCGGGAGCTGTTTTTT.